Shown below are 31 T cell receptor beta chains from a single sample sequenced in a study of blood T cell repertoires in COVID-19. Libraries were prepared by immunoSEQ multiplex PCR; TCRdb keeps only in-frame clonotypes and omits some of them. The sample carries 200,000 to 300,000 clones, about nine tenths recorded once. The material sequenced was peripheral blood. These receptors originate from a man aged 55 to 69 who had recovered from COVID-19.

This clone was seen only once. V usage is TRBV27 and J usage is TRBJ2-3, with TRBD2 as a possible D gene (6 bases). Germline CDR1 reads MNHEY; CDR2 reads SMNVEV (reference sequence). Trimming pared 3 bases from V and 2 bases from J, leaving 15 bases between. CDR3 length: 16 amino acids. CDR3 sequence (DNA): TGTGCCAGCAGTTTCGAAGCGGGTCGAATCACAGATACGCAGTATTTT. It translates to CASSFEAGRITDTQYF.

The chain uses TRBV7-2 and TRBJ1-1; tentatively, D is TRBD1 (5 bases). The CDR3 contains 15 residues. The germline V gene has CDR1 SGHTA and CDR2 FQGNSA. Trimming shortened V by 3 bases and J by 4 bases, and 15 bases separated the two germline ends. The CDR3 DNA reads as TGTGCCAGCAGCTTCTGGGCAGGGAGGACCACTGAAGCTTTCTTT. It yields the protein CASSFWAGRTTEAFF.

The CDR3 sequence: CASSPGLEMNEQFF. In DNA, the CDR3 is TGTGCCAGCAGTCCGGGACTAGAAATGAATGAGCAGTTCTTC. The chain is built from TRBV27 and TRBJ2-1, with TRBD2 identical over 8 bases. This CDR3 contains 14 residues. Germline CDR1 MNHEY, CDR2 SMNVEV (reference sequence). V shed 5 bases and J 7 bases; nucleotides not matched to a gene: 7.

This rearrangement joins TRBV9 to TRBJ2-2; 10 bases line up with TRBD1. The CDR3 contains 16 residues. Germline V gives CDR1 SGDLS, CDR2 YYNGEE. V was clipped by 5 bases and J by 4 bases; unmatched bases: 8. CDR3 coding DNA: TGTGCCAGCAGACTTAGGACAGGGGGGAGCACCGGGGAGCTGTTTTTT. Translated: CASRLRTGGSTGELFF.

The chain uses TRBV18 and TRBJ2-1; 9 bases match TRBD2. The CDR3 totals 14 residues. Per the germline V gene, CDR1 is KGHSH and CDR2 is LQKENI. The V and J ends lost 5 bases and 8 bases, in that order; junction bases with no gene match: 7. CDR3 nucleotides: TGTGCCAGCTCAGGGCGGGGGGGCCGCCATGAGCAGTTCTTC. Its protein product is CASSGRGGRHEQFF.

This chain links TRBV5-1 with TRBJ2-3; 11 bases agree with TRBD2. The CDR3 has 17 amino acids. CDR1 SGHRS and CDR2 YFSETQ come from the germline V gene. V dropped 0 bases and J dropped 2; count of bases not matched to a gene: 5. The CDR3 sequence is CASSLDPSGGTTDTQYF. In DNA, the CDR3 is TGCGCCAGCAGCTTGGACCCTAGCGGGGGGACCACAGATACGCAGTATTTT.

This chain connects TRBV3-1 (or the pseudogene TRBV3-2) to TRBJ1-6; TRBD1 might be the D (5 bases). CDR3 length: 13 amino acids. Germline V gene sequence: CDR1 LGHDT, CDR2 YNNKEL (reference sequence). With 1 base removed from V and 13 bases from J, the gap between germline ends came to 11 bases. The CDR3 region has the DNA TGTGCCAGCAGCCAAGCGGGGGGTCCTCCCCTCCACTTT. Protein product: CASSQAGGPPLHF.

The chain couples TRBV5-3 to TRBJ1-1; 9 bases match TRBD1. TRBV5-3 is labeled an ORF, and its function is uncertain. The CDR3 loop spans 17 amino acids. V lost 2 bases to trimming and J lost 1 base; unmatched junction nucleotides: 9. The CDR3 spells CARSFPTQGAWNTEAFF. CDR3 in DNA: TGTGCCAGAAGCTTTCCCACACAGGGGGCTTGGAACACTGAAGCTTTCTTT.

Concerning this clone: Other DNA variants within this sample encode the same CDR3. V gene TRBV7-9 combines with J gene TRBJ2-3, with a weak D call TRBD2 (5 bases). This CDR3 region has 14 residues. CDR1 is SEHNR, CDR2 FQNEAQ, per germline (reference sequence). Trimming pared 3 bases from V and 0 bases from J, leaving 7 bases between. The CDR3 is CASSLTGSTDTQYF. The CDR3 DNA follows: TGTGCCAGCAGCTTGACGGGAAGCACAGATACGCAGTATTTT. Based on the CDR3 plus reference TRBV7-9 and TRBJ2-3, the full variable domain is DTGVSQNPRHKITKRGQNVTFRCDPISEHNRLYWYRQTLGQGPEFLTYFQNEAQLEKSRLLSDRFSAERPKGSFSTLEIQRTEQGDSAMYLCASSLTGSTDTQYFGPGTRLTVL.

The CDR3 loop reads CASSFTGLSEAFF. CDR3 sequence (DNA): TGTGCCAGCAGCTTCACCGGGTTGTCTGAAGCTTTCTTT. This chain connects TRBV11-2 to TRBJ1-1; no definite D call. The germline V gene has CDR1 SGHAT and CDR2 FQNNGV. The V and J ends lost 3 bases and 6 bases respectively, with 11 bases between them. The CDR3 spans 13 residues. Variable domain in full (rest from reference TRBV11-2 and TRBJ1-1): EAGVAQSPRYKIIEKRQSVAFWCNPISGHATLYWYQQILGQGPKLLIQFQNNGVVDDSQLPKDRFSAERLKGVDSTLKIQPAKLEDSAVYLCASSFTGLSEAFFGQGTRLTVV.

V gene TRBV10-3 combines with J gene TRBJ2-7; TRBD1 aligns across 9 bases. V shed 0 bases and J 4 bases; nucleotides not matched to a gene: 4. This CDR3 region has 15 residues. Germline CDR1 and CDR2: ENHRY and SYGVKD. The CDR3, as DNA: TGTGCCATCAGTGAGTCAGGACAGGGGTTATACGAGCAGTACTTC. It is translated as CAISESGQGLYEQYF.

V gene TRBV6-6 combines with J gene TRBJ2-1; 11 bases map to TRBD2. The J segment lost 0 bases and the V segment lost 5 bases, leaving 6 bases of the junction unmatched. This CDR3 is built from 17 residues. Germline values: CDR1 MNHNY, CDR2 SVGAGI (reference sequence). In DNA form, the CDR3 reads TGTGCCAGCAGTCTGACTAGCGGGATCAGCTCCTACAATGAGCAGTTCTTC. It specifies CASSLTSGISSYNEQFF.

This chain connects TRBV5-6 to TRBJ1-5, with 9 bases fitting TRBD1. Germline V gives CDR1 SGHDT, CDR2 YYEEEE. This CDR3 is built from 14 residues. The ends lost 6 bases at V and 4 bases at J; junction bases unmatched: 5. The CDR3 region has the DNA TGTGCCAGCACCCTCGGGACAGGGAATCAGCCCCAGCATTTT. Translation: CASTLGTGNQPQHF. Together with reference TRBV5-6 and TRBJ1-5, the CDR3 gives the full variable domain: DAGVTQSPTHLIKTRGQQVTLRCSPKSGHDTVSWYQQALGQGPQFIFQYYEEEERQRGNFPDRFSGHQFPNYSSELNVNALLLGDSALYLCASTLGTGNQPQHFGDGTRLSIL.

This rearrangement joins TRBV6-5 to TRBJ1-1; D gene unclear. Looked up from germline, CDR1 is MNHEY and CDR2 is SVGAGI. The CDR3 totals 14 residues. The germline V and J ends were trimmed by 7 bases and 3 bases, with 15 bases remaining between them. CDR3 in DNA: TGTGCCAGCAAGACGCAGGATTGGTACACTGAAGCTTTCTTT. Protein: CASKTQDWYTEAFF.

CDR3 DNA: TGTGCCAGCAGCCAAAGCCCCCTAGCGGGGTACAATGAGCAGTTCTTC. Its protein is CASSQSPLAGYNEQFF. V is TRBV3-1 (or the pseudogene TRBV3-2) and J is TRBJ2-1; TRBD2 matches at 9 bases. V lost 2 bases and J lost 4; bases outside the gene matches: 6. The CDR3 covers 16 residues. In germline, CDR1 is LGHDT, CDR2 YNNKEL (reference sequence).

V and J are TRBV5-1 and TRBJ1-2, with D perhaps TRBD1 (6 bases). The germline gives CDR1 SGHRS, CDR2 YFSETQ. This CDR3 has 14 amino acids. Trimming removed 0 bases from V and 3 bases from J, with 9 bases in between. As DNA, the CDR3 is TGCGCCAGCAGCTTGGGGACAGAATACTATGGCTACACCTTC. It is translated as CASSLGTEYYGYTF.

The chain couples TRBV7-2 to TRBJ2-3, with 11 positions matching TRBD2. The V gene's germline CDR1 is SGHTA and CDR2 FQGNSA. The ends lost 5 bases at V and 3 bases at J; junction bases unmatched: 4. The CDR3 runs to 15 residues. Here the CDR3 reads CASSPRLAGTDTQYF. DNA of the CDR3: TGTGCCAGCAGCCCGCGACTAGCGGGGACAGATACGCAGTATTTT. Full variable domain (rest looked up from reference TRBV7-2 and TRBJ2-3): GAGVSQSPSNKVTEKGKDVELRCDPISGHTALYWYRQSLGQGLEFLIYFQGNSAPDKSGLPSDRFSAERTGGSVSTLTIQRTQQEDSAVYLCASSPRLAGTDTQYFGPGTRLTVL.

The CDR3 DNA reads TGTGCCAGCAGTGCCGGACAGGACTACAATGAGCAGTTCTTC. It specifies CASSAGQDYNEQFF. The chain joins TRBV2 to TRBJ2-1; TRBD1 agrees at 7 bases. J gave up 3 bases and V 4 bases, and 3 bases lay outside the gene matches. Per the germline V gene, CDR1 is SNHLY and CDR2 is FYNNEI. This CDR3 has 14 amino acids.

The CDR3 loop reads CASSYWRDSYNGYTF. CDR3 in DNA: TGTGCCAGCAGTTACTGGCGCGACAGCTACAATGGCTACACCTTC. This sequence joins TRBV6-5 and TRBJ1-2, with a possible D match to TRBD1 (5 bases). Germline V gene data show CDR1 as MNHEY and CDR2 as SVGAGI. The CDR3 spans 15 residues. Trimming cost V 1 base and J 6 bases, with 15 bases left between them.

This chain links TRBV5-1 with TRBJ1-2; the D is unclear. In germline, CDR1 is SGHRS, CDR2 YFSETQ. This CDR3 has 15 amino acids. Trimming took 4 bases from V and 6 from J, leaving 19 bases between them. CDR3 DNA: TGCGCCAGCAGCCCCTCCTCAAGGCCCGGGAATGGCTACACCTTC. Protein sequence: CASSPSSRPGNGYTF.

The rearrangement uses TRBV6-1 and TRBJ2-1; D is unclear. Germline V gene data show CDR1 as MNHNS and CDR2 as SASEGT. The V end lost 3 bases, the J end lost 0 bases, and 15 bases lay between the germline ends. CDR3 length: 17 residues. CDR3 nucleotides: TGTGCCAGCAGTGAGTCTGGTCTGTTGAGCTCCTACAATGAGCAGTTCTTC. Its translation: CASSESGLLSSYNEQFF.

This clone was counted only a few times. The chain combines TRBV14 with TRBJ2-1, with TRBD2 identical over 9 bases. Germline CDR1 SGHDN, CDR2 FVKESK. V was pared by 0 bases and J by 7 bases, with 7 bases of the junction left unmatched. The CDR3 spans 16 residues. The CDR3 sequence is CASSQEGLAGRNEQFF. CDR3 nucleotide sequence: TGTGCCAGCAGCCAAGAGGGGCTAGCGGGGAGGAATGAGCAGTTCTTC.

This clone was detected only once. The rearrangement links TRBV18 to TRBJ2-2; a possible D gene is TRBD1 (5 bases). V was shortened by 6 bases and J by 4 bases, with 9 bases between the two germline ends. This CDR3 contains 13 residues. Germline V gives CDR1 KGHSH, CDR2 LQKENI. The CDR3 here is CASSPGRTGELFF. The CDR3 DNA reads TGTGCCAGCTCCCCAGGGCGCACCGGGGAGCTGTTTTTT. Looking up the rest from reference TRBV18 and TRBJ2-2 gives the full variable domain: NAGVMQNPRHLVRRRGQEARLRCSPMKGHSHVYWYRQLPEEGLKFMVYLQKENIIDESGMPKERFSAEFPKEGPSILRIQQVVRGDSAAYFCASSPGRTGELFFGEGSRLTVL.

The chain has TRBV24-1 and TRBJ1-4; 8 bases match TRBD1. J lost 8 bases, V lost 3 bases, and 10 bases had no gene match. Per the germline V gene, CDR1 is KGHDR and CDR2 is SFDVKD. The CDR3 loop spans 16 amino acids. In nucleotides, the CDR3 is TGTGCCACCAGTGATCCGAGGACAGGGACGGGGGAAAAACTGTTTTTT. Encoded protein: CATSDPRTGTGEKLFF.

The table lists this clone with a count of one. The same CDR3 also results from other DNA sequences found in this sample. The chain has TRBV5-1 and TRBJ2-7, with TRBD2 as a possible D gene (6 bases). The CDR3 is 14 residues long. CDR1 SGHRS and CDR2 YFSETQ come from the germline V gene. V gave up 0 bases and J gave up 1 base, with 8 bases separating them. This chain's CDR3 is CASSLAGGSYEQYF. CDR3 sequence (DNA): TGCGCCAGCAGCTTGGCCGGGGGATCCTACGAGCAGTACTTC.

The chain joins TRBV2 to TRBJ2-3; 9 bases match TRBD1. The CDR3 is 16 amino acids. The V gene's germline CDR1 is SNHLY and CDR2 FYNNEI. The J segment lost 4 bases and the V segment lost 7 bases, leaving 12 bases of the junction unmatched. This chain's CDR3 is CASTRIGQGWADTQYF. In DNA form, the CDR3 reads TGTGCCAGCACCCGAATCGGACAGGGGTGGGCAGATACGCAGTATTTT.

The rearrangement uses TRBV4-1 and TRBJ2-7, with D unresolved. Trimming pared 0 bases from V and 5 bases from J, leaving 11 bases between. The CDR3 sequence is 14 residues long. Germline V lookup: CDR1 MGHRA, CDR2 YSYEKL. CDR3 DNA sequence: TGCGCCAGCAGCCAAGATCGCCTTAAGCACGAGCAGTACGTC. Protein product: CASSQDRLKHEQYV.

CDR3 in amino acids: CASSTLGGSYNSPLHF. In DNA, the CDR3 is TGCGCCAGCAGCACCCTAGGGGGCTCCTATAATTCACCCCTCCACTTT. This chain joins TRBV5-1 and TRBJ1-6; the D gene is possibly TRBD1 (6 bases). The CDR3 is 16 residues long. V was trimmed by 4 bases and J by 0 bases, leaving 11 bases between them. Germline CDR1 SGHRS, CDR2 YFSETQ.

The rearrangement joins TRBV5-1 to TRBJ2-7; D is possibly TRBD1 (6 bases). Germline V gene lookup returns CDR1 SGHRS and CDR2 YFSETQ. The CDR3 covers 13 residues. Between the trimmed V and J ends, which lost 5 bases and 2 bases, there was a span of 11 bases. The CDR3 loop reads CASRRGSTYEQYF. The CDR3 region has the DNA TGCGCCAGCAGGAGGGGGAGTACCTACGAGCAGTACTTC. Together with reference TRBV5-1 and TRBJ2-7, the CDR3 gives the full variable domain: KAGVTQTPRYLIKTRGQQVTLSCSPISGHRSVSWYQQTPGQGLQFLFEYFSETQRNKGNFPGRFSGRQFSNSRSEMNVSTLELGDSALYLCASRRGSTYEQYFGPGTRLTVT.

The genes are TRBV4-1 and TRBJ2-1; D not resolved. The CDR3 has 15 amino acids. V was cut by 1 base and J by 5 bases, with 12 bases left in between. The germline V gene has CDR1 MGHRA and CDR2 YSYEKL. This CDR3 reads CASSQVQVPNNEQFF. The CDR3 region has the DNA TGCGCCAGCAGCCAAGTCCAGGTCCCTAACAATGAGCAGTTCTTC.

The chain recombines TRBV2 with TRBJ1-2, with D possibly TRBD1 on 5 matching bases. Germline CDR1 and CDR2: SNHLY and FYNNEI. V lost 3 bases and J 4 bases, leaving 15 bases between the germline ends. The CDR3 has 15 residues. In DNA form, the CDR3 reads TGTGCCAGCAGTGACCAGGGTTCTATTAGCTATGGCTACACCTTC. It encodes CASSDQGSISYGYTF.